This TCR beta chain was recorded in a study of shared clonotypes between healthy human individuals. The study drew its donors from healthy HIV-negative adults without recent acute infections or vaccinations. The authors split each subset's genomic DNA evenly across several immunoSEQ plates. Sequencing used immunoSEQ multiplex PCR; TCRdb keeps in-frame clones, though not all of them. The sample holds some 2.1 million clones, over 85% seen once. Germline loops: CDR1 MNHNS, CDR2 SASEGT. Trimming took off 4 bases at V and 3 bases at J, with 12 bases between the two ends. The CDR3 contains 14 residues. Specimen: naive CD4+ T cells sorted from blood. The sample's subset: CD45RA+ positively selected. The receptor's source is a man between 18 and 35 years old in good health. The rearrangement uses TRBV6-1 and TRBJ1-2; TRBD1 might be the D (5 bases). CDR3: CASSGMGDDYGYTF. The DNA for the CDR3 is TGTGCCAGCAGTGGCATGGGGGACGACTATGGCTACACCTTC.